Shown below are 4 T cell receptor beta chains from a single sample sequenced in a study of T cell repertoires in cytomegalovirus infection. TCRdb re-called the reads with MiXCR, one entry per CDR3 protein. The sample records fewer than 350,000 distinct CDR3 sequences, 29% being singletons. These receptors have no identified antigens. The starting material was cultured PBMCs, obtained from culture after CMV antigen stimulation. The receptors were gathered from a human donor in good health (CMV status not recorded). Some clones in this sample may be carry-over from other donors' samples.

The chain links TRBV5-4 to TRBJ1-2, with TRBD1 identical over 8 bases. The V gene's germline CDR1 is SGHNT and CDR2 YYREEE (reference sequence). V trimming: 3 bases; J trimming: 7 bases; junction bases outside the gene matches: 11. The CDR3 length is 15 residues. The chain's CDR3 is CASSSTGGGVAGYTF. CDR3 coding DNA: TGTGCCAGCAGCTCCACAGGGGGGGGAGTTGCTGGCTACACCTTC. Combining the CDR3 with reference TRBV5-4 and TRBJ1-2 gives the whole variable domain ETGVTQSPTHLIKTRGQQVTLRCSSQSGHNTVSWYQQALGQGPQFIFQYYREEENGRGNFPPRFSGLQFPNYSSELNVNALELDDSALYLCASSSTGGGVAGYTFGSGTRLTVV.

This clonotype was seen more than once but under ten times. This chain links TRBV7-9 with TRBJ1-6; unclear D gene. Germline V CDR1 and CDR2: SEHNR, FQNEAQ (reference sequence). Trimming took off 4 bases at V and 10 bases at J, with 5 bases between the two ends. The CDR3 runs to 11 residues. CDR3 region: CASSSDSPLHF. The CDR3 DNA sequence: TGTGCCAGCAGCTCCGACTCACCCCTCCACTTT.

This sequence joins TRBV25-1 and TRBJ2-1; TRBD1 agrees at 8 bases. The trim removed 1 base at V and 2 bases at J, leaving 4 bases unmatched. The germline V gene encodes CDR1 MGHDK and CDR2 SYGVNS. The length of the CDR3 is 16 residues. Written as DNA, the CDR3 is TGTGCCAGCAGTGAATTTGGGGACAGGCCCTACAATGAGCAGTTCTTC. This translates into CASSEFGDRPYNEQFF.

Only one count was recorded for this clonotype. V is TRBV5-1 and J is TRBJ1-4, with a possible D match to TRBD1 (5 bases). CDR3 length: 15 amino acids. With 4 bases removed from V and 13 bases from J, the gap between germline ends came to 23 bases. Germline-derived CDR1 and CDR2 are SGHRS and YFSETQ. CDR3 nucleotides: TGCGCCAGCAGCGGGGAGACAGCCGATCTGAAAAGACTGTTTTTT. This codes for CASSGETADLKRLFF.